The sequence of this T cell receptor beta chain was determined in a study of T-cell memory formation after mild COVID-19 (dated by TCRdb to the early 2020s). Background on the whole study: TCR sequence clusters from the two donors were largely donor specific. The cohort was made up of two young adult volunteers, one female and one male, who were previously healthy. In a couple of donors, T-cell clones that expanded and contracted after mild COVID-19 were tracked by sequencing TCRalpha and TCRbeta repertoires over time. General findings and caveats noted by the study authors: From day 15 to 85, contracting clones showed balanced CD4/CD8 phenotypes, whereas a second wave of clones that expanded from day 15 to 37 leaned towards CD4+. Contracting CD4+ clones were located mainly in the CM and EM memory subsets, whereas CD8+ clones were found to be enriched in EMRA. The study included only two mild cases, and larger cohorts that include severe cases with pre-infection samples were judged to be necessary. Some responding clones were detected in pre-infection memory, suggesting pre-existing cross-reactive memory T cells joined the SARS-CoV-2 response. SARS-CoV-2 specificity was not confirmed for the second-wave clones peaking on day 37.

Ficoll-Paque density gradient centrifugation was used to isolate PBMCs. This clonotype showed up many times. Its antigen specificity is not known. The sample holds no much larger clone one base away, and base qualities are not on file. Per the germline V gene, MDHEN is the CDR1 and SYDVKM is the CDR2. The CDR3, cysteine through phenylalanine, is 17 amino acids long. Solely the CDR3 DNA is kept, with 51 bases framed from the first base. V is shortened by 1 base, J by 0 bases, and the region joining them spans 13 bases. Sequencer: Illumina NovaSeq 6000. TCRalpha and TCRbeta cDNA libraries were built by 5'RACE with constant-segment primers, adding sample barcodes and unique molecular identifiers. Trizol reagent was used to extract RNA from every sample. Library amplification was performed in two PCR steps, and a second sample barcode and Illumina TruSeq adapters were introduced in the second step. Sequencing of libraries was performed on an Illumina NovaSeq with 2 x 150 bp paired-end reads. In the source study's methods: Demultiplexing of reads and collapsing into UMI-guided consensus sequences were performed with migec v1.2.7. With mixcr v2.1.11, UMI consensuses were aligned to TRA and TRB V and J templates and assembled into clonotypes. A clonotype was counted as expanded or contracted only when both edgeR and NoisET called the clonotype significant, with the noise models trained on biological replicates. For edgeR calls, the thresholds were a false discovery rate-adjusted p below 0.01 and a log2 fold-change of 1. As an exploratory analysis of dynamics, PCA with hierarchical clustering was applied to max-normalized trajectories of the 1000 most abundant clonotypes. The CD4 or CD8 phenotype of responding clones was assigned using the separately sequenced CD4+ and CD8+ repertoires. TCRdb redid the processing of the public reads, applying fastp at Q25 and MiXCR, and retained in-frame beta chains. Rows are combined by CDR3 protein, so each entry shows the most common genes and DNA. The V and J calls and clone size are TCRdb's, not the authors'. Across this sample there are some 290,000 distinct CDR3 sequences, with about 16% seen only once. The leading ten clones occupy 22% of the sample.

Sequenced input: PBMCs or a T cell subset sorted from them (not recorded which). This receptor chain uses TRBV28 and TRBJ1-5, with the D gene call left open. The sequence was obtained from a young man who had mild COVID-19 (a few samples of this study predate the infection). The sample titles of this study are shuffled in the database, so cell type and time point are left out; the donor was told from shared clones. The CDR3 reads as follows: CASSLFGQDLSNQPQHF. The nucleotide sequence reads TGTGCCAGCAGTTTATTCGGCCAGGACCTTAGCAATCAGCCCCAGCATTTT.